These T cell receptor beta chains were read from a single sample in a study of cytomegalovirus exposure and HLA in healthy donors. Assay used: immunoSEQ multiplex PCR; TCRdb lists only in-frame clones, some missing. This table holds 110,000 to 150,000 clones. The sequencing sample was made of PBMCs. These receptors came from a woman aged 18-29 years in good health and CMV-seronegative. Both conserved end residues are part of each CDR3. A D gene is named only where the DNA matches it firmly.

D	V	J	CDR3	DNA
NA	TRBV29-1	TRBJ2-1	CSVELGRTSYNEQFF	TGCAGCGTTGAGTTGGGCAGAACTTCCTACAATGAGCAGTTCTTC
TRBD1	TRBV5-1	TRBJ2-5	CASSFGTAEETQYF	TGCGCCAGCAGCTTCGGGACAGCCGAAGAGACCCAGTACTTC
NA	TRBV6-1	TRBJ2-3	CASSEAEEGAHTQYF	TGTGCCAGCAGTGAAGCGGAGGAGGGGGCCCATACGCAGTATTTT
NA	TRBV4-1	TRBJ1-5	CASSQEWGGGQPQHF	TGCGCCAGCAGCCAAGAATGGGGGGGTGGGCAGCCCCAGCATTTT
TRBD1	TRBV6-5	TRBJ1-3	CASSRQGPSGNTIYF	TGTGCCAGCAGCAGACAGGGACCCTCTGGAAACACCATATATTTT
TRBD2	TRBV28	TRBJ2-1	CASSPSKLAVYNEQFF	TGTGCCAGCAGTCCCTCGAAACTAGCGGTCTACAATGAGCAGTTCTTC
NA	TRBV6-5	TRBJ2-2	CASSYRGTGELFF	TGTGCCAGCAGTTACAGGGGGACCGGGGAGCTGTTTTTT
NA	TRBV4-2	TRBJ1-6	CASSQAQTGSPLHF	TGTGCCAGCAGCCAAGCCCAAACGGGTTCACCCCTCCACTTT
NA	TRBV30	TRBJ1-2	CALTGTAWSYTF	TGTGCGCTGACAGGAACTGCATGGAGCTACACCTTC
NA	TRBV16	TRBJ2-1	CASSQSLYYNEQFF	TGTGCCAGCAGCCAATCCCTGTACTACAATGAGCAGTTCTTC
TRBD1	TRBV5-4	TRBJ1-1	CASSLKGAPGREAFF	TGTGCCAGCAGCCTCAAGGGGGCGCCGGGTCGGGAAGCTTTCTTT
NA	TRBV19	TRBJ2-7	CASSIPGYEQYF	TGTGCCAGTAGTATACCGGGGTACGAGCAGTACTTC
NA	TRBV6-1	TRBJ2-3	CASSAGTEHTDTQYF	TGTGCCAGCAGTGCGGGTACGGAACACACAGATACGCAGTATTTT
TRBD1	TRBV5-1	TRBJ2-3	CASSLGTASTDTQYF	TGCGCCAGCAGCCTGGGGACAGCGAGCACAGATACGCAGTATTTT
NA	TRBV7-8	TRBJ1-4	CASSLDGAREKLFF	TGTGCCAGCAGCTTAGATGGGGCACGCGAAAAACTGTTTTTT
TRBD1	TRBV5-8	TRBJ1-1	CASTPGGLGTEAFF	TGTGCCAGCACCCCAGGGGGCTTAGGGACTGAAGCTTTCTTT
TRBD2	TRBV7-6	TRBJ2-1	CASSLGGGTSGDEQFF	TGTGCCAGCAGCTTAGGGGGCGGGACTAGCGGCGATGAGCAGTTCTTC
NA	TRBV6-5	TRBJ2-7	CASSWDQRLYEQYF	TGTGCCAGCAGTTGGGATCAGCGGCTCTACGAGCAGTACTTC
TRBD1	TRBV5-1	TRBJ2-3	CASSTPWTGVDTQYF	TGCGCCAGCAGCACGCCCTGGACAGGAGTGGATACGCAGTATTTT
TRBD1	TRBV28	TRBJ2-1	CASSPPGQVINEQFF	TGTGCCAGCAGTCCGCCGGGACAGGTTATCAATGAGCAGTTCTTC
NA	TRBV4-2	TRBJ2-1	CASSQETTVSSYNEQFF	TGTGCCAGCAGCCAAGAGACGACAGTTAGCTCCTACAATGAGCAGTTCTTC
NA	TRBV28	TRBJ1-1	CASSLIQGVPEAFF	TGTGCCAGCAGTTTAATACAGGGTGTCCCTGAAGCTTTCTTT
NA	TRBV7-6	TRBJ1-1	CASSLGARGHNEAFF	TGTGCCAGCAGCTTAGGGGCCAGGGGCCACAATGAAGCTTTCTTT